The 7 T cell receptor beta chains listed next were all sequenced from one sample in a study of T cell responses to AZD1222 COVID-19 vaccine. Profiled with immunoSEQ multiplex PCR; TCRdb holds only in-frame clones, not every one. Altogether roughly 110,000 clones are present, about nine tenths being singletons, with the ten largest covering 7.5% to 9.5%. Material: peripheral blood, obtained 28 days after the second AZD1222 dose. The source is an adult who received the AZD1222 COVID-19 vaccine.

This chain connects TRBV2 to TRBJ1-6; no clear D gene. CDR1 and CDR2 (germline): SNHLY, FYNNEI. V lost 6 bases to trimming and J lost 8 bases, with 11 bases between them. The CDR3 length is 13 residues. The CDR3 DNA reads TGTGCCAGCAGCGGGGAGCGTGATTCACCCCTCCACTTT. It encodes CASSGERDSPLHF.

The genes are TRBV28 and TRBJ1-2; D remains unclear. V was cut by 7 bases and J by 0 bases, with 3 bases left in between. Germline V CDR1 and CDR2: MDHEN, SYDVKM. The CDR3 has 11 amino acids. For the CDR3, the DNA is TGTGCCAGCACGTCTAACTATGGCTACACCTTC. Protein: CASTSNYGYTF.

This clone was detected only once. The rearrangement uses TRBV2 and TRBJ1-4; 9 bases line up with TRBD1. Germline V CDR1 and CDR2: SNHLY, FYNNEI. J gave up 8 bases and V 7 bases, and 5 bases lay outside the gene matches. The CDR3 is 13 amino acids. CDR3 loop: CASTGQGPEKLFF. The CDR3 DNA sequence: TGTGCCAGCACTGGACAGGGGCCGGAAAAACTGTTTTTT.

This clone showed up just a few times. The chain recombines TRBV4-3 with TRBJ2-2; D unresolved. Trimming took off 1 base at V and 5 bases at J, with 11 bases between the two ends. CDR1 and CDR2 (germline): LGHNA, YSLEER. The CDR3 has 15 residues. The CDR3 is CASSQADFGTGELFF. CDR3 sequence (DNA): TGCGCCAGCAGCCAAGCAGACTTTGGGACCGGGGAGCTGTTTTTT.

Only a few counts were recorded for this clone. J is TRBJ2-1 and V is TRBV28; tentative D call: TRBD2 (5 bases). Germline CDR1 and CDR2: MDHEN and SYDVKM. The CDR3 runs to 15 residues. The ends were cut back, 6 bases at V and 8 bases at J, with 20 bases in the middle. This chain's CDR3 is CASRTGVGYLHEQFF. Written as DNA, the CDR3 is TGTGCCAGCAGAACCGGGGTAGGTTACCTTCATGAGCAGTTCTTC. The variable domain in full, completed from reference TRBV28 and TRBJ2-1, reads DVKVTQSSRYLVKRTGEKVFLECVQDMDHENMFWYRQDPGLGLRLIYFSYDVKMKEKGDIPEGYSVSREKKERFSLILESASTNQTSMYLCASRTGVGYLHEQFFGPGTRLTVL.

The chain combines TRBV7-2 with TRBJ1-2; TRBD1 matches at 7 bases. CDR1 SGHTA and CDR2 FQGNSA come from the germline V gene. The CDR3 runs 14 residues. J was trimmed by 2 bases and V by 7 bases; bases with no gene match: 7. DNA for the CDR3: TGTGCCAGCAAGCCGGGACAGATGAACTATGGCTACACCTTC. It specifies CASKPGQMNYGYTF.

In this sample, this clone turned up once. This sequence joins TRBV12-3 or TRBV12-4 and TRBJ1-5; possibly TRBD1 for D (5 bases). There are 13 residues in the CDR3. V gave up 4 bases and J gave up 4 bases, with 8 bases separating them. The CDR3 DNA reads TGTGCCAGCAGTTGGGGGGTGAATCAGCCCCAGCATTTT. It encodes CASSWGVNQPQHF.